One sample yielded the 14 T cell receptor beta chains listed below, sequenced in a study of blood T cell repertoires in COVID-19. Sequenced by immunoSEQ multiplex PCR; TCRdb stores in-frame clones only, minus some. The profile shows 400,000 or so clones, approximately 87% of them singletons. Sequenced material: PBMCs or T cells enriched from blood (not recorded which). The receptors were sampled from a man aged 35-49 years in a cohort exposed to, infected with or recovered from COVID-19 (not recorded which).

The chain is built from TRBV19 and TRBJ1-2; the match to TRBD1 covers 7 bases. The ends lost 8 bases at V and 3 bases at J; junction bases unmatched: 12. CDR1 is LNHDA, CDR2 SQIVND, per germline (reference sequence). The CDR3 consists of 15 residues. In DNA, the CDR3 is TGTGCCAGTCATTCCCCCGGGACAGTTCACTATGGCTACACCTTC. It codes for CASHSPGTVHYGYTF.

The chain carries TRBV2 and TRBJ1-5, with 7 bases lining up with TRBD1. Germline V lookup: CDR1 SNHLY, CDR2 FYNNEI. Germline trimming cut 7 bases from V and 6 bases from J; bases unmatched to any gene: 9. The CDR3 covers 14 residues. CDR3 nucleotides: TGTGCCAGCACGCCGGGGCAGGGGGGTCAGCCCCAGCATTTT. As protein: CASTPGQGGQPQHF. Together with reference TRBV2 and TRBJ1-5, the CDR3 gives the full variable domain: EPEVTQTPSHQVTQMGQEVILRCVPISNHLYFYWYRQILGQKVEFLVSFYNNEISEKSEIFDDQFSVERPDGSNFTLKIRSTKLEDSAMYFCASTPGQGGQPQHFGDGTRLSIL.

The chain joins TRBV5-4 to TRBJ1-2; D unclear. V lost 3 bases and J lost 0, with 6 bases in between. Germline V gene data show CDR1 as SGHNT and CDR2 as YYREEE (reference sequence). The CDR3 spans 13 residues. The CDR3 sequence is CASSSSTNYGYTF. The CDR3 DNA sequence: TGTGCCAGCAGCTCATCTACTAACTATGGCTACACCTTC.

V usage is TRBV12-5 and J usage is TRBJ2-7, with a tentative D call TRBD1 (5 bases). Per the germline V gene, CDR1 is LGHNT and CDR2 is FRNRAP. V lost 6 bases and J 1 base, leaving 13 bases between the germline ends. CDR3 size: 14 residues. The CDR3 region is CASGQTERSYEQYF. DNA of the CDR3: TGTGCTAGTGGGCAGACAGAGAGGTCCTACGAGCAGTACTTC. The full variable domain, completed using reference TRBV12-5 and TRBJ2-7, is DARVTQTPRHKVTEMGQEVTMRCQPILGHNTVFWYRQTMMQGLELLAYFRNRAPLDDSGMPKDRFSAEMPDATLATLKIQPSEPRDSAVYFCASGQTERSYEQYFGPGTRLTVT.

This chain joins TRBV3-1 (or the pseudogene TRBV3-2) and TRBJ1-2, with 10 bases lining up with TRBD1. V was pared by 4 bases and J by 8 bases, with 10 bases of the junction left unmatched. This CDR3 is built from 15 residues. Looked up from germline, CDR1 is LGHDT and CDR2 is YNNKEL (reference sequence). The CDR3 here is CASSLTGTGAGGYTF. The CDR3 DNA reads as TGTGCCAGCAGCCTCACCGGGACAGGGGCGGGCGGCTACACCTTC.

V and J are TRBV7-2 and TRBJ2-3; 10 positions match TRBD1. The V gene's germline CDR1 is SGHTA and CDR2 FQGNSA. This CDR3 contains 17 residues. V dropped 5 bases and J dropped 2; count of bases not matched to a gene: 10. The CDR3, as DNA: TGTGCCAGCAGCCCCATGGGACAGGGGATGATCACAGATACGCAGTATTTT. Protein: CASSPMGQGMITDTQYF.

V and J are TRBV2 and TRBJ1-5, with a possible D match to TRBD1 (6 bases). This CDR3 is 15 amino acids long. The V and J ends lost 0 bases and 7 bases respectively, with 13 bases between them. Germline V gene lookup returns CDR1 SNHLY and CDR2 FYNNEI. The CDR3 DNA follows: TGTGCCAGCAGTGAAGCTGGGGGGGCAGGACAGCCCCAGCATTTT. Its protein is CASSEAGGAGQPQHF.

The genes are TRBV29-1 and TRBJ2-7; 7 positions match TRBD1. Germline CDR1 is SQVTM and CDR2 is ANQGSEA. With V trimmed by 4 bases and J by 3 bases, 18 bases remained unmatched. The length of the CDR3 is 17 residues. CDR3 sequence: CSVVRGHLGTVNYEQYF. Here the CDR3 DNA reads TGCAGCGTTGTTAGGGGGCATTTAGGGACAGTAAACTACGAGCAGTACTTC.

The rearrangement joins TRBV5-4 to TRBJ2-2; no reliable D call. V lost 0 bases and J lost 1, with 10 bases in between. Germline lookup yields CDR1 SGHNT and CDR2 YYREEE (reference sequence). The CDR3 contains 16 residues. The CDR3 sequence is CASSLGLVQNTGELFF. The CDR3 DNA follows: TGTGCCAGCAGCTTGGGTCTAGTACAGAACACCGGGGAGCTGTTTTTT.

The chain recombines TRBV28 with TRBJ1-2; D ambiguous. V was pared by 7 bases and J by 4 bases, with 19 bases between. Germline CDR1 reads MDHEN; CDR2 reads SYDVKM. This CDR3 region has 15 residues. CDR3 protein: CASTPSGQLIYGYTF. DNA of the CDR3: TGTGCCAGCACCCCAAGCGGCCAGTTAATCTATGGCTACACCTTC.

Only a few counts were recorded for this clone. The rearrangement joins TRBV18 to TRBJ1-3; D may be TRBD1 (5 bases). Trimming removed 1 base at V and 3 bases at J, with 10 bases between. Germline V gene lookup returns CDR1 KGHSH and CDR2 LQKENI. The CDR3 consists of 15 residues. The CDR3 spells CASSPQGLFGNTIYF. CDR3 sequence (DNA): TGTGCCAGCTCACCACAGGGGCTCTTTGGAAACACCATATATTTT.

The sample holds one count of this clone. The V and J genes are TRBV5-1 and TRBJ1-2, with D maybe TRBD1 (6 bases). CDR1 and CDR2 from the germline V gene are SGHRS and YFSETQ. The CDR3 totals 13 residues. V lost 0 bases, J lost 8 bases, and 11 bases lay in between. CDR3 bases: TGCGCCAGCAGCTTGGATGGGACAAAAGGCTACACCTTC. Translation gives CASSLDGTKGYTF.

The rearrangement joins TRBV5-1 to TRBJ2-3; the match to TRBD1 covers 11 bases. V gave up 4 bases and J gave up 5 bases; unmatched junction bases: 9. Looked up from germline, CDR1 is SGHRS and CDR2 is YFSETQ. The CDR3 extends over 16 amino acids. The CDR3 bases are TGCGCCAGCAGCCTACAAGGACAGGGGGCAAAAGATACGCAGTATTTT. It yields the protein CASSLQGQGAKDTQYF. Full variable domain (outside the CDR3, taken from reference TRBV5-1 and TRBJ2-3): KAGVTQTPRYLIKTRGQQVTLSCSPISGHRSVSWYQQTPGQGLQFLFEYFSETQRNKGNFPGRFSGRQFSNSRSEMNVSTLELGDSALYLCASSLQGQGAKDTQYFGPGTRLTVL.

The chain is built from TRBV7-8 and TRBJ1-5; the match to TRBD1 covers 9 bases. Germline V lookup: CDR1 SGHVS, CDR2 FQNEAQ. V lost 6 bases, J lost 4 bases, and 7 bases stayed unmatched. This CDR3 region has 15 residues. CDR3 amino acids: CASSAPGQGNQPQHF. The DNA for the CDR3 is TGTGCCAGCAGTGCCCCCGGACAGGGGAATCAGCCCCAGCATTTT. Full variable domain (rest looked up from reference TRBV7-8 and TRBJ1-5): GAGVSQSPRYKVAKRGQDVALRCDPISGHVSLFWYQQALGQGPEFLTYFQNEAQLDKSGLPSDRFFAERPEGSVSTLKIQRTQQEDSAVYLCASSAPGQGNQPQHFGDGTRLSIL.